Sequencing of this T cell receptor (beta chain) was carried out in a study of blood T cell repertoires in COVID-19. At the level of the study: There were acute and convalescent COVID-19 samples, and they came from the United States, Italy and Spain. Sources were T cells, B-cell-depleted T cells, or PBMCs; the material itself was cDNA or gDNA.

Per the study methods: It was from reference gene primer amplification that nucleated cell counts were estimated. Produced via immunoSEQ multiplex PCR; TCRdb's table is partial and in-frame only. The D gene and trimming were derived from the DNA, and the V and J assignments and clone size from that table. Of tens of thousands of clones in the sample, around nine tenths were seen once. The CDR3 covers 15 residues. V lost 0 bases, J lost 6 bases, and 12 bases lay in between. In germline, CDR1 is MNHEY, CDR2 SVGAGI. The material sequenced was peripheral blood. The sequence was collected from a man aged 55 to 69 with active or convalescent COVID-19. The chain carries TRBV6-5 and TRBJ1-5, with TRBD1 as a possible D gene (5 bases). The CDR3 DNA follows: TGTGCCAGCAGTTACTCCGGGGGGGAGGGTCAGCCCCAGCATTTT. Protein sequence: CASSYSGGEGQPQHF.